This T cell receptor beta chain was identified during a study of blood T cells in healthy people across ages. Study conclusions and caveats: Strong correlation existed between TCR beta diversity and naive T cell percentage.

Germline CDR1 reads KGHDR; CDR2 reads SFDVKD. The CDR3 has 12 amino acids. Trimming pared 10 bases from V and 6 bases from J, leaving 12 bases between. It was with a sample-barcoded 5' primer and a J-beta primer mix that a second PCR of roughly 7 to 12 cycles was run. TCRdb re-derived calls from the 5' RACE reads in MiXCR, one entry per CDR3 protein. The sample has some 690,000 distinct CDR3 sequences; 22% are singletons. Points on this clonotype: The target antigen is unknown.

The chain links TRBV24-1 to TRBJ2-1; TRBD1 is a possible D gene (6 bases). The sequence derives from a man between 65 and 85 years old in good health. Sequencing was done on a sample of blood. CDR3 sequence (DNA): TGTGCCACAAAAGGACAGTTCAATGAGCAGTTCTTC. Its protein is CATKGQFNEQFF.